This TCR beta chain is from a study of blood T cell repertoires in COVID-19. Across the whole study: In each case, the material was cDNA or gDNA derived from T cells, B-cell-depleted T cells, or PBMCs.

V trimming: 6 bases; J trimming: 3 bases; junction bases outside the gene matches: 5. CDR1 and CDR2 (germline): MNHNY, SVGAGI (reference sequence). The CDR3 has 13 amino acids. Authors' data handling: Reference gene primer amplification in the assay estimated nucleated cell counts. This table comes from immunoSEQ multiplex PCR, and its TCRdb copy is limited to in-frame clones, with some not included. The V and J calls and clone size come from that table; D and trimming were worked out from the DNA. The profile shows some 260,000 clones, approximately 85% of them singletons. This sequence was found in a woman aged 25 to 39 with acute or convalescent COVID-19. The rearrangement links TRBV6-6 to TRBJ2-7; 7 bases align to TRBD1. Sequenced material: peripheral blood. The CDR3 is CASRPPGGYEQYF. In DNA form, the CDR3 reads TGTGCCAGCAGGCCACCAGGGGGCTACGAGCAGTACTTC.